This T cell receptor (beta chain) was recorded in a study of blood T cell repertoires in COVID-19. The overall study: The United States, Italy and Spain provided the acute and convalescent COVID-19 samples.

Per the authors' pipeline: Counts of nucleated cells, estimated from reference gene primer amplification, were obtained. TCRdb's table, derived via immunoSEQ multiplex PCR, lists solely in-frame clones and lacks some. D and trimming come from the DNA, and the V and J calls and clone size come from that table. This sample has about 270,000 clones; 82% occur once, and the top ten carry around 2.9%. The germline V gene has CDR1 SGHDN and CDR2 FVKESK. This CDR3 is 18 amino acids long. The germline V and J ends were trimmed by 4 bases and 8 bases, with 27 bases remaining between them. The sample consisted of peripheral blood. This receptor was taken from a young woman with acute or convalescent COVID-19. This chain connects TRBV14 to TRBJ2-1, with D perhaps TRBD2 (5 bases). CDR3 region: CASSPGWAQGWQGDEQFF. In DNA, the CDR3 is TGTGCCAGCAGCCCGGGGTGGGCCCAAGGCTGGCAAGGCGATGAGCAGTTCTTC.